These 25 T cell receptor beta chains originate from one sample sequenced in a study of shared T cell receptors in the human thymus. This table comes from immunoSEQ multiplex PCR, and its TCRdb copy is limited to in-frame clones, with some not included. The sample carries approximately 68,000 clones, around 96% recorded once. Input material: thymocytes. Every receptor here comes from a human donor.

This sequence joins TRBV2 and TRBJ2-3, with 12 nucleotides matching TRBD2. The CDR3 loop spans 18 amino acids. With 4 bases clipped from V and 2 bases from J, the junction kept 10 bases outside the gene matches. CDR1 is SNHLY and CDR2 is FYNNEI in the germline V gene. This CDR3 is CASSVVASGGAYTDTQYF. The CDR3 DNA reads as TGTGCCAGCAGTGTAGTGGCTAGCGGGGGGGCGTACACAGATACGCAGTATTTT.

The V call is TRBV6-6, the J call TRBJ1-3; 7 positions agree with TRBD1. The CDR3 is made up of 14 amino acids. The germline V gene encodes CDR1 MNHNY and CDR2 SVGAGI (reference sequence). V shed 5 bases and J 1 base; nucleotides not matched to a gene: 2. CDR3 sequence: CASSGTDSGNTIYF. In nucleotides, the CDR3 is TGTGCCAGCAGTGGGACAGATTCTGGAAACACCATATATTTT.

The rearrangement links TRBV11-2 to TRBJ2-3; no reliable D call. V dropped 2 bases and J dropped 0 bases, with 18 bases sitting between them. Germline V CDR1 and CDR2: SGHAT, FQNNGV. The CDR3 sequence is 18 residues long. The DNA for the CDR3 is TGTGCCAGCAGCTTAAATCCCAAAAGTGGTCCTAGCACAGATACGCAGTATTTT. It encodes CASSLNPKSGPSTDTQYF.

The V call is TRBV25-1, the J call TRBJ2-1; the D gene is possibly TRBD2 (6 bases). This CDR3 is built from 14 residues. CDR1 and CDR2 from the germline V gene are MGHDK and SYGVNS. V lost 5 bases to trimming and J lost 8 bases, with 16 bases between them. This CDR3 is CASSNGGFRDEQFF. CDR3 in DNA: TGTGCCAGCAGTAATGGGGGGTTTCGAGATGAGCAGTTCTTC.

The chain combines TRBV20-1 with TRBJ1-1; D is uncertain. V lost 3 bases, J lost 8 bases, and 10 bases lay in between. Per the germline V gene, CDR1 is DFQATT and CDR2 is SNEGSKA (reference sequence). CDR3 length: 11 residues. The CDR3 nucleotides read TGCAGTGCTAGTAACAGAGTCGAAGCTTTCTTT. This sequence encodes CSASNRVEAFF.

The V gene is TRBV19, the J gene TRBJ2-3; 9 nucleotides align to TRBD1. The CDR3 spans 15 residues. Trimming took 6 bases from V and 1 from J; bases not matched to a gene: 5. The germline CDR1 and CDR2 sequences are LNHDA and SQIVND (reference sequence). The CDR3 here is CASSPGTGRTDTQYF. CDR3 in DNA: TGTGCCAGTAGCCCCGGGACAGGGCGCACAGATACGCAGTATTTT. The whole variable domain, filled in from reference TRBV19 and TRBJ2-3, reads DGGITQSPKYLFRKEGQNVTLSCEQNLNHDAMYWYRQDPGQGLRLIYYSQIVNDFQKGDIAEGYSVSREKKESFPLTVTSAQKNPTAFYLCASSPGTGRTDTQYFGPGTRLTVL.

This chain uses TRBV18 with TRBJ2-7, with D possibly TRBD1 on 6 matching bases. The CDR3 is 15 residues long. V was shortened by 2 bases and J by 2 bases, with 13 bases between the two germline ends. The germline V gene encodes CDR1 KGHSH and CDR2 LQKENI. The CDR3 DNA reads TGTGCCAGCTCACCATCCCACTCAGGGGCCTACGAGCAGTACTTC. This sequence encodes CASSPSHSGAYEQYF.

J is TRBJ2-7 and V is TRBV28; D perhaps matches TRBD1 (6 bases). This CDR3 has 14 amino acids. From germline, CDR1 is MDHEN and CDR2 SYDVKM. The ends were cut back, 3 bases at V and 1 base at J, with 10 bases in the middle. CDR3: CASSFLQGSYEQYF. CDR3 bases: TGTGCCAGCAGTTTCCTACAGGGTTCCTACGAGCAGTACTTC.

The chain uses TRBV7-2 and TRBJ2-1, with 9 positions matching TRBD2. The trim removed 5 bases at V and 8 bases at J, leaving 10 bases unmatched. The CDR3 runs 15 residues. Germline V lookup: CDR1 SGHTA, CDR2 FQGNSA. The CDR3 loop reads CASSGGLAGDDEQFF. CDR3 in DNA: TGTGCCAGCAGCGGGGGACTAGCTGGTGATGATGAGCAGTTCTTC.

The chain couples TRBV7-2 to TRBJ2-5, with 11 bases that match TRBD2. The CDR3 has 15 residues. The germline CDR1 and CDR2 sequences are SGHTA and FQGNSA. V was pared by 4 bases and J by 1 base, with 2 bases of the junction left unmatched. Here the CDR3 reads CASSCGLAGQETQYF. CDR3 sequence (DNA): TGTGCCAGCAGCTGCGGACTAGCGGGCCAAGAGACCCAGTACTTC.

The V call is TRBV28, the J call TRBJ2-2; D is perhaps TRBD1 (6 bases). Germline values: CDR1 MDHEN, CDR2 SYDVKM. The CDR3 is 18 residues long. Trimming stripped 6 bases from V and 3 bases from J, with 23 bases between. The CDR3 loop is CASSVLGTRKADTGELFF. CDR3 DNA sequence: TGTGCCAGCAGCGTTCTTGGGACAAGAAAGGCCGACACCGGGGAGCTGTTTTTT.

The rearrangement joins TRBV7-9 to TRBJ1-2; a weak D match, TRBD1 (6 bases). Looked up from germline, CDR1 is SEHNR and CDR2 is FQNEAQ (reference sequence). V lost 2 bases and J lost 2, with 6 bases in between. The length of the CDR3 is 13 residues. The CDR3: CASSLQGNYGYTF. The CDR3 DNA reads TGTGCCAGCAGCTTACAGGGGAACTATGGCTACACCTTC. The whole variable domain, filled in from reference TRBV7-9 and TRBJ1-2, reads DTGVSQNPRHKITKRGQNVTFRCDPISEHNRLYWYRQTLGQGPEFLTYFQNEAQLEKSRLLSDRFSAERPKGSFSTLEIQRTEQGDSAMYLCASSLQGNYGYTFGSGTRLTVV.

The J gene is TRBJ2-1, the V gene TRBV5-5, with 10 bases identical to TRBD2. Losses at the gene ends were 1 base for V and 5 bases for J; bases not matched to a gene: 3. CDR1 and CDR2 from the germline V gene are SGHKS and YYEKEE (reference sequence). This CDR3 contains 15 residues. The CDR3 nucleotides are TGTGCCAGCAGCTTGATTAGCGGGGGGAACAATGAGCAGTTCTTC. Residues: CASSLISGGNNEQFF.

V and J are TRBV4-2 and TRBJ1-1, with no clear D. CDR3 length equals 15 residues. V gave up 0 bases and J gave up 5 bases, with 13 bases separating them. From germline, CDR1 is LGHNA and CDR2 YNFKEQ. Here the CDR3 DNA reads TGTGCCAGCAGCCAAGATGGCACAGAGGGAACTGAAGCTTTCTTT. Amino acid sequence: CASSQDGTEGTEAFF.

The chain recombines TRBV6-1 with TRBJ1-6; tentative D call: TRBD1 (5 bases). V gave up 6 bases and J gave up 14 bases, with 14 bases separating them. Germline loops: CDR1 MNHNS, CDR2 SASEGT. The CDR3 sequence is 12 residues long. In DNA form, the CDR3 reads TGTGCCAGCAGGCGAATCGACAGAACCCTCCACTTT. As protein: CASRRIDRTLHF.

This chain links TRBV7-2 with TRBJ2-7; D call uncertain. Trimming left V 2 bases short and J 2 bases short, with 16 bases between. Germline CDR1 reads SGHTA; CDR2 reads FQGNSA. The CDR3 is 16 residues long. The CDR3 nucleotides read TGTGCCAGCAGCTTAAGAGATCGGCAGGATGCCTACGAGCAGTACTTC. As protein: CASSLRDRQDAYEQYF.

The CDR3 spells CASSFDHRVEGEQYF. For the CDR3, the DNA is TGTGCCAGCAGTTTCGACCATCGGGTTGAAGGCGAGCAGTACTTC. The V call is TRBV27, the J call TRBJ2-7; unclear D gene. This CDR3 region has 15 residues. Trimming left V 3 bases short and J 6 bases short, with 18 bases between. Germline V CDR1 and CDR2: MNHEY, SMNVEV (reference sequence).

The V gene is TRBV9, the J gene TRBJ2-2, with D perhaps being TRBD1 or TRBD2 (5 bases each). The V end lost 3 bases, the J end lost 2 bases, and 20 bases lay between the germline ends. The CDR3 is made up of 18 amino acids. Germline-derived CDR1 and CDR2 are SGDLS and YYNGEE. CDR3 amino acids: CASSARDPITINTGELFF. Here the CDR3 DNA reads TGTGCCAGCAGCGCTCGGGACCCAATAACCATAAACACCGGGGAGCTGTTTTTT.

This chain links TRBV6-1 with TRBJ1-4; tentative D call: TRBD1 (5 bases). The CDR3 contains 15 residues. V gave up 8 bases and J gave up 7 bases, with 20 bases separating them. Germline V gene data show CDR1 as MNHNS and CDR2 as SASEGT. The CDR3 sequence is CASSPSGGSVEKLFF. DNA for the CDR3: TGTGCCAGCTCCCCTAGTGGGGGTTCTGTTGAAAAACTGTTTTTT.

The chain combines TRBV7-2 with TRBJ2-7; 8 bases match TRBD2. The CDR3 loop spans 18 amino acids. The V gene's germline CDR1 is SGHTA and CDR2 FQGNSA. J was trimmed by 3 bases and V by 2 bases; bases with no gene match: 15. The CDR3 loop reads CASSLKAGAPLRDYEQYF. Here the CDR3 DNA reads TGTGCCAGCAGCTTAAAAGCGGGGGCCCCCCTCCGGGACTACGAGCAGTACTTC.

The rearrangement joins TRBV14 to TRBJ2-1; D may be TRBD2 (6 bases). V was trimmed by 0 bases and J by 8 bases, leaving 23 bases between them. The germline V gene encodes CDR1 SGHDN and CDR2 FVKESK. There are 18 residues in the CDR3. The CDR3 DNA follows: TGTGCCAGCAGCCAAGACTTCGGGGGTACGGGAAACGGGGATGAGCAGTTCTTC. Protein sequence: CASSQDFGGTGNGDEQFF.

The chain is built from TRBV11-3 and TRBJ2-1; D not resolved. Germline lookup yields CDR1 SGHNT and CDR2 YENEEA. This CDR3 has 15 residues. Trimming left V 1 base short and J 7 bases short, with 14 bases between. The CDR3 sequence is CASSLAYMEPNEQFF. CDR3 sequence (DNA): TGTGCCAGCAGCTTAGCCTACATGGAACCGAATGAGCAGTTCTTC.

The rearrangement links TRBV7-3 to TRBJ2-6, with 9 bases lining up with TRBD2. Germline CDR1 is SGHTA and CDR2 is FQGTGA. The CDR3 spans 19 residues. Trimming at V came to 5 bases and at J to 0 bases, leaving 11 bases not matched to a gene. The CDR3 DNA reads as TGTGCCAGCAGCGCCCAGCGGGGGGCCATTCACTCTGGGGCCAACGTCCTGACTTTC. Amino acid sequence: CASSAQRGAIHSGANVLTF.

This rearrangement joins TRBV12-5 to TRBJ1-6; no clear D. The V end was cut by 0 bases, the J end by 0 bases, with 18 bases between. CDR3 length: 20 amino acids. The germline gives CDR1 LGHNT, CDR2 FRNRAP. The CDR3 bases are TGTGCTAGTGGTTTGGTACACAAAGGTAGGGTAAGCTCCTATAATTCACCCCTCCACTTT. Translated, it gives CASGLVHKGRVSSYNSPLHF.

The chain is built from TRBV7-8 and TRBJ2-5, with 7 positions matching TRBD1. V was pared by 5 bases and J by 3 bases, with 9 bases of the junction left unmatched. CDR1 and CDR2 (germline): SGHVS, FQNEAQ. The CDR3 has 15 residues. CDR3 sequence (DNA): TGTGCCAGCAGCCGACCCGACAGGGCCAAAGAGACCCAGTACTTC. The encoded protein is CASSRPDRAKETQYF.